This section outlines one T cell receptor (beta chain) sequence together with its context. Its specificity is unknown. The data originate from a study of cytomegalovirus exposure and HLA in healthy donors. Study-level findings and limits: Trimming of TCR beta V- and J-genes showed a link, identified in a later analysis, to a missense DCLRE1C variant. A later analysis found common viral pathogens apparently linked to several of the most significant clusters.

With 60 Vbeta and 13 Jbeta primers, the PCR was carried out. The table came from immunoSEQ multiplex PCR; TCRdb's copy has only in-frame clones and leaves some out. The repertoire consists of about 180,000 clones, with around 80% occurring once and the leading ten covering about 2.5%. J gave up 6 bases and V 1 base, and 3 bases lay outside the gene matches. This CDR3 is built from 15 residues. CDR1 is SGHTA and CDR2 is FQGNSA in the germline V gene. The rearrangement uses TRBV7-2 and TRBJ1-6; 7 bases fit TRBD1. The sample taken for sequencing was PBMCs. The TCR comes from a woman under 40 in good health and CMV-seropositive. CDR3 protein: CASSLEGQPNSPLHF. CDR3 nucleotides: TGTGCCAGCAGCTTAGAGGGACAGCCTAATTCACCCCTCCACTTT.